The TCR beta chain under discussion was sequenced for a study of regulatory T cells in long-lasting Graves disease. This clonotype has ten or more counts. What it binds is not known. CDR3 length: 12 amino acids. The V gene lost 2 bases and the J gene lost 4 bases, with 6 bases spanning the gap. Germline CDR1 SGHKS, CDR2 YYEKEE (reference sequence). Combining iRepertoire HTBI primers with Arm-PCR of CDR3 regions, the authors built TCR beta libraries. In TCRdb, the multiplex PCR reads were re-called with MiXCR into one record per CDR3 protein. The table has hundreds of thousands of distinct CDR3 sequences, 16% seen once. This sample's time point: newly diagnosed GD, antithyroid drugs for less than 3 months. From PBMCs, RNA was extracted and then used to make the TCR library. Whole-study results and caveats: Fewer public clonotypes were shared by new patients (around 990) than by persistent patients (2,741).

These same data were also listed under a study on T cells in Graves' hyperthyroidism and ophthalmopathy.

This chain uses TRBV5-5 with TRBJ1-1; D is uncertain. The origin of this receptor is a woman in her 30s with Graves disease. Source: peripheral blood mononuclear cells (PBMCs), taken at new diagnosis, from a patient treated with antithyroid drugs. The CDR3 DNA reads TGTGCCAGCAGCTTCATCTCCACTGAAGCTTTCTTT. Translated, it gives CASSFISTEAFF.